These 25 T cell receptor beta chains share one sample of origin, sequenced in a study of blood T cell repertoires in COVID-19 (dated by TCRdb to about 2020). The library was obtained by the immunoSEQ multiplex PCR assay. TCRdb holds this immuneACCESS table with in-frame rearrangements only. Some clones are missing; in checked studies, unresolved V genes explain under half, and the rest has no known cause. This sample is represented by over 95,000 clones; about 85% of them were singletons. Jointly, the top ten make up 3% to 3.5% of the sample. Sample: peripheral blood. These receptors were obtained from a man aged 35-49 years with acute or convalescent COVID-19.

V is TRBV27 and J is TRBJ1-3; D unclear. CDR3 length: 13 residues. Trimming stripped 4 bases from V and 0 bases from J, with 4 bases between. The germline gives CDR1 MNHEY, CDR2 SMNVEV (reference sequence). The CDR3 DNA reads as TGTGCCAGCAGTTCCCACTCTGGAAACACCATATATTTT. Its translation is CASSSHSGNTIYF.

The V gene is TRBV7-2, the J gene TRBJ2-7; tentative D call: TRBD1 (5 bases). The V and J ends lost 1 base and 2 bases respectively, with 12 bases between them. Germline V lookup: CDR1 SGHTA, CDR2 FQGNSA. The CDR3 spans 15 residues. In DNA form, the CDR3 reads TGTGCCAGCAGCTTAGGGCTGGGGCCCACCTACGAGCAGTACTTC. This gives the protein CASSLGLGPTYEQYF.

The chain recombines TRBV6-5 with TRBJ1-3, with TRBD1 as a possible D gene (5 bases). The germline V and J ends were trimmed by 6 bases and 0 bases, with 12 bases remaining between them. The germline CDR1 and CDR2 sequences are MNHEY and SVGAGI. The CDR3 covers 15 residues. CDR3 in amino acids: CASRTGPYSGNTIYF. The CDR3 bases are TGTGCCAGCAGAACAGGCCCTTACTCTGGAAACACCATATATTTT.

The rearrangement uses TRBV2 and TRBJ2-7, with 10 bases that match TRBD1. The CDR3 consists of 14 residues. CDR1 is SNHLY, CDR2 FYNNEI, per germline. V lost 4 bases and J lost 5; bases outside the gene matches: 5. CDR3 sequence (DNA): TGTGCCAGCAGTGTCCGGGACAGGGGCCACGAGCAGTACTTC. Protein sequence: CASSVRDRGHEQYF.

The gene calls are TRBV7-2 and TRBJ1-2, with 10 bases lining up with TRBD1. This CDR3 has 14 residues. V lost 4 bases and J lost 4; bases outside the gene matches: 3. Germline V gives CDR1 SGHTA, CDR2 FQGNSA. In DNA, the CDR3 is TGTGCCAGCAGCTCAGACAGGGGGCTCTATGGCTACACCTTC. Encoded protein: CASSSDRGLYGYTF.

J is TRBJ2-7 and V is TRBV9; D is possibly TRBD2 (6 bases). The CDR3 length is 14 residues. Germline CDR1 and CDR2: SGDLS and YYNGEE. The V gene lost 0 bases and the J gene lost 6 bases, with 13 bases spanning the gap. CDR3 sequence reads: CASSVAGTGPEQYF. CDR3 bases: TGTGCCAGCAGCGTAGCAGGGACTGGGCCCGAGCAGTACTTC.

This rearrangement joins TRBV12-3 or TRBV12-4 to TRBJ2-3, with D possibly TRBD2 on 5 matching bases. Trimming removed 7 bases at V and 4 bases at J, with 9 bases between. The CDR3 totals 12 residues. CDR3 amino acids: CASNLGADTQYF. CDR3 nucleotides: TGTGCCAGCAACCTCGGGGCAGATACGCAGTATTTT.

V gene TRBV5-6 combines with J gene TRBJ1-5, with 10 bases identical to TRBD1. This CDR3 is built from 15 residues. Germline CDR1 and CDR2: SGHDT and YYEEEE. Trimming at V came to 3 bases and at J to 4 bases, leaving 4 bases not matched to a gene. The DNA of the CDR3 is TGTGCCAGCAGCTCGGGGACAGGGGCAAATCAGCCCCAGCATTTT. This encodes CASSSGTGANQPQHF.

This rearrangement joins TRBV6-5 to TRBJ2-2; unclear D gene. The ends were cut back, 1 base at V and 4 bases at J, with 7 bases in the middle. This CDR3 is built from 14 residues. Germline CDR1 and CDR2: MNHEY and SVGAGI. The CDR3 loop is CASSYWLSTGELFF. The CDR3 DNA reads TGTGCCAGCAGTTACTGGTTGAGCACCGGGGAGCTGTTTTTT.

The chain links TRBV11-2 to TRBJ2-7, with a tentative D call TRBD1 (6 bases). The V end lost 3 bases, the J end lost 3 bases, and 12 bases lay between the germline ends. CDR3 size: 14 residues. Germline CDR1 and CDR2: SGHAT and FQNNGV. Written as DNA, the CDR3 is TGTGCCAGCAGCTTGGTTGGGGGCGGCTACGAGCAGTACTTC. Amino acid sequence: CASSLVGGGYEQYF.

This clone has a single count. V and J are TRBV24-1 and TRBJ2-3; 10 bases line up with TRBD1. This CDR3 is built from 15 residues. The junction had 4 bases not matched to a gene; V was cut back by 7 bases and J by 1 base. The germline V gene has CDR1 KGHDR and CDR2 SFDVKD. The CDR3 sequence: CATSRGQGGTDTQYF. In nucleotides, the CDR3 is TGTGCCACCAGCCGAGGACAGGGGGGCACAGATACGCAGTATTTT.

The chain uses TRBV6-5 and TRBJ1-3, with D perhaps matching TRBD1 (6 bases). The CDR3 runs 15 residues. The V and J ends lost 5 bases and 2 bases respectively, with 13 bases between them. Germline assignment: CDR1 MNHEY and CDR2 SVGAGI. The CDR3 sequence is CASSRHREAGNTIYF. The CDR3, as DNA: TGTGCCAGCAGTCGCCACAGGGAAGCTGGAAACACCATATATTTT.

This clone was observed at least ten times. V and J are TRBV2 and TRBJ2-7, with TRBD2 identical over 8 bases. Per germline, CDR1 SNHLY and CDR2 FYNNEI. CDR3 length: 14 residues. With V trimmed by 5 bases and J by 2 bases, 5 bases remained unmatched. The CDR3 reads CASSLAGGTYEQYF. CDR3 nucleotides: TGTGCCAGCAGTCTAGCGGGTGGGACCTACGAGCAGTACTTC.

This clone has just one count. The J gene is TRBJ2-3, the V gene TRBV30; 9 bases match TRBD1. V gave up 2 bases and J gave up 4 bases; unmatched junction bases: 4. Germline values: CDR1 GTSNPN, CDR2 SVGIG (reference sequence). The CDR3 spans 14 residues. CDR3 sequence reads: CAWSRDRVPDTQYF. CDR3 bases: TGTGCCTGGAGTCGGGACAGGGTTCCAGATACGCAGTATTTT.

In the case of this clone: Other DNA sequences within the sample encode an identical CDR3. CDR3 coding DNA: TGTGCCAGCAGCCCCGGCACAGATACGCAGTATTTT. This sequence encodes CASSPGTDTQYF. The V and J genes are TRBV9 and TRBJ2-3; D is unclear. Deletions cut 4 bases from V and 1 base from J, with 4 bases between. The CDR3 is made up of 12 amino acids. Germline V gene sequence: CDR1 SGDLS, CDR2 YYNGEE.

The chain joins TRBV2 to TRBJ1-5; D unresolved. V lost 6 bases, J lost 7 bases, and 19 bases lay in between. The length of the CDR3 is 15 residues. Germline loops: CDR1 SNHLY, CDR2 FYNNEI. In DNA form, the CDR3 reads TGTGCCAGCAGCGAGGTTGTAGGTTCGGAACAGCCCCAGCATTTT. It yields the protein CASSEVVGSEQPQHF.

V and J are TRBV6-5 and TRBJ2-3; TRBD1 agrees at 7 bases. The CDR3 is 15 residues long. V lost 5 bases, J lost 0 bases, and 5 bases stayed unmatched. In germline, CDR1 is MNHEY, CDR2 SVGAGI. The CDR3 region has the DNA TGTGCCAGCAGTCAGGGGGTACTTAGCACAGATACGCAGTATTTT. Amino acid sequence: CASSQGVLSTDTQYF.

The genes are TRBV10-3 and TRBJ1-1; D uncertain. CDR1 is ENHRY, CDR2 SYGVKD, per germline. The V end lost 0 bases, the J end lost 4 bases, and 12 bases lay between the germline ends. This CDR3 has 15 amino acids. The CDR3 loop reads CAISESGATGTEAFF. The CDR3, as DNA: TGTGCCATCAGTGAGTCGGGAGCCACTGGCACTGAAGCTTTCTTT.

The CDR3 spells CASSPSHLAGTDTQYF. The CDR3, as DNA: TGTGCCAGCAGCCCCTCTCACCTAGCGGGGACAGATACGCAGTATTTT. V usage is TRBV9 and J usage is TRBJ2-3; 9 positions match TRBD2. Germline trimming cut 4 bases from V and 3 bases from J; bases unmatched to any gene: 9. The CDR3 totals 16 residues. Germline V gene data show CDR1 as SGDLS and CDR2 as YYNGEE.

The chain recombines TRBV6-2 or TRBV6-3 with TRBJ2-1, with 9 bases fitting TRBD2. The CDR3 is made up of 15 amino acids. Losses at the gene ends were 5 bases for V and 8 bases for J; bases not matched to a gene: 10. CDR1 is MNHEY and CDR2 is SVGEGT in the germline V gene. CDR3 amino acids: CASSPGLAEVDEQFF. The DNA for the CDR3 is TGTGCCAGCAGTCCGGGACTAGCCGAGGTCGATGAGCAGTTCTTC.

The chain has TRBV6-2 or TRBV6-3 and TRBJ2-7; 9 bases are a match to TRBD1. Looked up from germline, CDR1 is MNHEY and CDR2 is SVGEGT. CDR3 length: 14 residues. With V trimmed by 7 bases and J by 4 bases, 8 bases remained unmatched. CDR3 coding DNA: TGTGCCAGCACCCCCCCCGGGACAGGGTACGAGCAGTACTTC. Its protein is CASTPPGTGYEQYF.

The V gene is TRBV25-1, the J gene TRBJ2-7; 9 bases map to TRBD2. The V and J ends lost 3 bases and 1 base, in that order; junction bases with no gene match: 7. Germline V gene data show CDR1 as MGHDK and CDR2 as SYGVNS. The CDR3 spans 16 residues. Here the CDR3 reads CASSDQSGGTSYEQYF. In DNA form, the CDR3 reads TGTGCCAGCAGTGACCAAAGCGGGGGGACGTCCTACGAGCAGTACTTC.

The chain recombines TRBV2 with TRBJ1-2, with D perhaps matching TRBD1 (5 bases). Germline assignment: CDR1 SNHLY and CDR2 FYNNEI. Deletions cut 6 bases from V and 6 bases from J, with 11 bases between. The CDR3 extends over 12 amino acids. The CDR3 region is CASRGREDGYTF. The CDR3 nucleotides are TGTGCCAGCAGGGGCAGGGAGGATGGCTACACCTTC.

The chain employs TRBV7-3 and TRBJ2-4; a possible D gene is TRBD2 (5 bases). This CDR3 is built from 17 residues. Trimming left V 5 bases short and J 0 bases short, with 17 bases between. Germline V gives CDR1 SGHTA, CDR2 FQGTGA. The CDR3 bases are TGTGCCAGCAGCGTACTAATGGGGAGACTAGCCAAAAACATTCAGTACTTC. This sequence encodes CASSVLMGRLAKNIQYF. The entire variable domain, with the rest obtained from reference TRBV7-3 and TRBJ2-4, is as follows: GAGVSQTPSNKVTEKGKYVELRCDPISGHTALYWYRQSLGQGPEFLIYFQGTGAADDSGLPNDRFFAVRPEGSVSTLKIQRTERGDSAVYLCASSVLMGRLAKNIQYFGAGTRLSVL.

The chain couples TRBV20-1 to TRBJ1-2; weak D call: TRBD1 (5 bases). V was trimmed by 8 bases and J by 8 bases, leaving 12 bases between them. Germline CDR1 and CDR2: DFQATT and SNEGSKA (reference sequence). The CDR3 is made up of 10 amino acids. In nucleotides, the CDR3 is TGCAGTCCGAAGGGGTACGGCTACACCTTC. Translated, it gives CSPKGYGYTF.